This TCR beta chain was obtained from a study of siplizumab effects on memory and regulatory T cells. Study observations and caveats: Alloreactive sequences tracing back to unstimulated CD4+ memory cells were significantly reduced by siplizumab.

This clone has a single count. Its antigen remains unidentified. The CDR3 sequence is 15 residues long. From germline, CDR1 is SGHNT and CDR2 YYREEE (reference sequence). V lost 4 bases and J lost 3, with 16 bases in between. Data came from immunoSEQ multiplex PCR; TCRdb stores just in-frame clones and leaves some out. The sample yields 100,000 to 120,000 clones, 85% to 95% seen once. The TCR comes from a human donor in good health. This chain uses TRBV5-4 with TRBJ1-1; D gene unclear. The sequenced material came from CD4+ T cells sorted from blood. The CDR3 spells CASSVPGRVDTEAFF. The DNA of the CDR3 is TGTGCCAGCAGCGTCCCCGGGCGGGTGGACACTGAAGCTTTCTTT.